Each of the 28 T cell receptor beta chains below was sequenced from the same sample in a study of shared clonotypes between healthy human individuals. CD45RO-negative cells were positively selected for CCR7, leaving out terminally differentiated effector memory CD45RA+ cells. The assay was immunoSEQ multiplex PCR, and TCRdb's table has in-frame clones only and misses some. The data contain hundreds of thousands of clones, about 96% of them singletons. Specimen: naive CD8+ T cells sorted from blood. Receptors were obtained from a woman aged 25 to 45 in good health.

This clone appeared a single time. The chain carries TRBV5-8 and TRBJ2-7; D gene unclear. This CDR3 has 14 residues. V shed 0 bases and J shed 2 bases, with 9 bases lying between them. CDR1 and CDR2 (germline): SGHTS, YDEGEE. Here the CDR3 reads CASSLGANPYEQYF. The CDR3 nucleotides are TGTGCCAGCAGCTTGGGGGCCAACCCCTACGAGCAGTACTTC.

The chain joins TRBV27 to TRBJ1-1; 7 nucleotides align to TRBD1. The germline V gene encodes CDR1 MNHEY and CDR2 SMNVEV (reference sequence). This CDR3 is built from 14 residues. V gave up 4 bases and J gave up 1 base; unmatched junction bases: 3. CDR3 amino acids: CASSSRGSNTEAFF. The CDR3 coding sequence is TGTGCCAGCAGTTCCAGGGGGTCGAACACTGAAGCTTTCTTT.

This clone is a singleton in its sample. The chain is built from TRBV7-5 and TRBJ1-4. TRBV7-5 is recorded as a pseudogene. This CDR3 has 19 amino acids. CDR3 bases: TGTGTCAGAAGCCATCCCCGGGACGGACAATCCCTGACTAATGAAAAACTGTTTTTT. Translated, it gives CVRSHPRDGQSLTNEKLFF.

The chain carries TRBV27 and TRBJ2-1, with D perhaps given as TRBD1 or TRBD2 (6 bases each). There are 13 residues in the CDR3. Trimming left V 7 bases short and J 9 bases short, with 16 bases between. The germline V gene encodes CDR1 MNHEY and CDR2 SMNVEV (reference sequence). This CDR3 reads CASTQRGRSEQFF. CDR3 sequence (DNA): TGTGCCAGCACCCAGAGGGGGAGGAGTGAGCAGTTCTTC.

J is TRBJ2-1 and V is TRBV13; D uncertain. The V gene lost 5 bases and the J gene lost 9 bases, with 11 bases spanning the gap. The CDR3 runs to 12 residues. From germline, CDR1 is PRHDT and CDR2 FYEKMQ (reference sequence). CDR3 DNA sequence: TGTGCCAGCAGCACCACAAGTAGTGAGCAGTTCTTC. Amino acids: CASSTTSSEQFF.

The V and J genes are TRBV6-1 and TRBJ1-2; 8 bases align to TRBD1. Germline CDR1 MNHNS, CDR2 SASEGT. V lost 4 bases and J lost 4; bases outside the gene matches: 5. The CDR3 totals 14 residues. DNA for the CDR3: TGTGCCAGCAGTGCGACAGGGGTTCGCTATGGCTACACCTTC. Its protein is CASSATGVRYGYTF.

The CDR3 coding sequence is TGTGCCACCAGCACCCAGGACCTAGCGAACTCCTACAATGAGCAGTTCTTC. It codes for CATSTQDLANSYNEQFF. V is TRBV15 and J is TRBJ2-1; D is possibly TRBD2 (6 bases). V shed 4 bases and J shed 0 bases, with 16 bases lying between them. The CDR3 has 17 residues. The germline V gene encodes CDR1 LNHNV and CDR2 YYDKDF (reference sequence).

The rearrangement joins TRBV28 to TRBJ2-3; D assignment may be TRBD1 or TRBD2 (5 bases each). Germline V gene lookup returns CDR1 MDHEN and CDR2 SYDVKM. CDR3 length: 15 amino acids. Trimming pared 10 bases from V and 4 bases from J, leaving 21 bases between. The CDR3 is CAIQRDLALADTQYF. DNA of the CDR3: TGTGCCATCCAAAGGGACCTGGCGTTGGCAGATACGCAGTATTTT.

V and J are TRBV6-1 and TRBJ1-1, with D uncertain. CDR1 MNHNS and CDR2 SASEGT come from the germline V gene. The CDR3 contains 11 residues. V was shortened by 10 bases and J by 6 bases, with 12 bases between the two germline ends. The CDR3 is CAILRVPEAFF. CDR3 DNA: TGTGCCATTTTACGGGTCCCTGAAGCTTTCTTT.

The chain couples TRBV29-1 to TRBJ2-7; TRBD1 matches at 12 bases. Trimming took 7 bases from V and 2 from J; bases not matched to a gene: 3. CDR3 length equals 13 residues. Looked up from germline, CDR1 is SQVTM and CDR2 is ANQGSEA. The chain's CDR3 is CSAGTGGPYEQYF. The CDR3 DNA reads TGCAGCGCTGGGACAGGGGGCCCCTACGAGCAGTACTTC.

The chain is built from TRBV4-1 and TRBJ2-1, with a tentative D call TRBD2 (5 bases). With 4 bases removed from V and 8 bases from J, the gap between germline ends came to 24 bases. The germline gives CDR1 MGHRA, CDR2 YSYEKL. The CDR3 has 17 residues. CDR3 protein: CASSPDPSSILRHEQFF. The DNA of the CDR3 is TGCGCCAGCAGCCCAGACCCATCTAGCATCCTCCGCCATGAGCAGTTCTTC.

The rearrangement links TRBV2 to TRBJ1-2; no clear D gene. Germline loops: CDR1 SNHLY, CDR2 FYNNEI. This CDR3 is built from 14 residues. V was cut by 3 bases and J by 1 base, with 9 bases left in between. CDR3 DNA: TGTGCCAGCAGTGAGTACCGGGATAACTATGGCTACACCTTC. Amino acids: CASSEYRDNYGYTF.

The count of this clone is one. J is TRBJ1-5 and V is TRBV2, with 10 nucleotides matching TRBD1. The germline V gene encodes CDR1 SNHLY and CDR2 FYNNEI. The V segment lost 5 bases and the J segment 1 base; nucleotides outside the gene matches: 2. The CDR3 consists of 15 residues. The DNA for the CDR3 is TGTGCCAGCAGTCCGGGACAGGGGAGCAATCAGCCCCAGCATTTT. Translated, it gives CASSPGQGSNQPQHF. The complete variable domain, with remaining parts taken from reference TRBV2 and TRBJ1-5, reads EPEVTQTPSHQVTQMGQEVILRCVPISNHLYFYWYRQILGQKVEFLVSFYNNEISEKSEIFDDQFSVERPDGSNFTLKIRSTKLEDSAMYFCASSPGQGSNQPQHFGDGTRLSIL.

The CDR3 here is CASASDTEAFF. In DNA, the CDR3 is TGTGCCAGTGCGTCGGACACTGAAGCTTTCTTT. The chain is built from TRBV19 and TRBJ1-1; the D is unclear. CDR1 and CDR2 from the germline V gene are LNHDA and SQIVND (reference sequence). The V end lost 8 bases, the J end lost 3 bases, and 7 bases lay between the germline ends. The length of the CDR3 is 11 residues.

The rearrangement uses TRBV6-6 and TRBJ2-5, with D perhaps TRBD2 (5 bases). Germline V gene sequence: CDR1 MNHNY, CDR2 SVGAGI (reference sequence). The CDR3 consists of 16 residues. V was trimmed by 4 bases and J by 2 bases, leaving 17 bases between them. CDR3 coding DNA: TGTGCCAGCAGTTCGTCGGACTTTTCGCCTCAAGAGACCCAGTACTTC. Its protein product is CASSSSDFSPQETQYF.

The chain recombines TRBV28 with TRBJ1-1, with D possibly matching TRBD1 (6 bases). Germline V gene sequence: CDR1 MDHEN, CDR2 SYDVKM. The ends were cut back, 7 bases at V and 6 bases at J, with 18 bases in the middle. CDR3 length: 14 residues. The CDR3 DNA reads as TGTGCCAGCACCCCAACGGGGGGCAGGGCTGAAGCTTTCTTT. It specifies CASTPTGGRAEAFF.

This clone was counted once. J is TRBJ1-2 and V is TRBV19; 9 bases map to TRBD1. Per germline, CDR1 LNHDA and CDR2 SQIVND (reference sequence). V shed 5 bases, J shed 3 bases, and the junction held 7 bases outside the gene matches. This CDR3 has 15 amino acids. CDR3 bases: TGTGCCAGTAGTCCGGGACAGGGTTATCACTATGGCTACACCTTC. This codes for CASSPGQGYHYGYTF.

V gene TRBV4-1 combines with J gene TRBJ2-6; no clear D gene. The germline gives CDR1 MGHRA, CDR2 YSYEKL. The CDR3 has 14 residues. V shed 4 bases and J shed 5 bases, with 9 bases lying between them. Here the CDR3 reads CASSPQSRANVLTF. The DNA for the CDR3 is TGCGCCAGCAGCCCACAAAGTCGGGCCAACGTCCTGACTTTC.

V and J are TRBV5-1 and TRBJ2-7; D is possibly TRBD1 or TRBD2 (7 bases each). CDR1 is SGHRS, CDR2 YFSETQ, per germline. V lost 4 bases and J 4 bases, leaving 12 bases between the germline ends. The length of the CDR3 is 13 residues. For the CDR3, the DNA is TGCGCCAGCAGCCTAGCGGACAGGTACGAGCAGTACTTC. Its translation: CASSLADRYEQYF.

This clone was detected once. The V call is TRBV7-9, the J call TRBJ2-1; D gene unclear. This CDR3 contains 17 residues. The germline CDR1 and CDR2 sequences are SEHNR and FQNEAQ (reference sequence). Between the trimmed V and J ends, which lost 1 base and 0 bases, there was a span of 13 bases. The CDR3 reads CASSLEVGLSSYNEQFF. The CDR3, as DNA: TGTGCCAGCAGCTTAGAGGTCGGCCTAAGCTCCTACAATGAGCAGTTCTTC.

The chain is built from TRBV27 and TRBJ2-7; 10 positions match TRBD1. Germline CDR1 MNHEY, CDR2 SMNVEV (reference sequence). The CDR3 has 15 amino acids. The J segment lost 2 bases and the V segment lost 3 bases, leaving 4 bases of the junction unmatched. CDR3 residues: CASSFGTGVTYEQYF. The CDR3 nucleotides read TGTGCCAGCAGTTTTGGGACAGGGGTTACCTACGAGCAGTACTTC.

The rearrangement uses TRBV13 and TRBJ1-1; the match to TRBD1 covers 7 bases. V dropped 3 bases and J dropped 3; count of bases not matched to a gene: 10. The CDR3 length is 16 residues. CDR1 and CDR2 from the germline V gene are PRHDT and FYEKMQ (reference sequence). This CDR3 reads CASSFSVTGVDTEAFF. The CDR3 DNA sequence: TGTGCCAGCAGCTTCTCCGTCACAGGGGTTGACACTGAAGCTTTCTTT.

This rearrangement joins TRBV4-2 to TRBJ2-1, with TRBD2 matching over 15 bases. Germline V gene data show CDR1 as LGHNA and CDR2 as YNFKEQ. Losses at the gene ends were 5 bases for V and 7 bases for J; bases not matched to a gene: 6. The CDR3 contains 16 residues. CDR3 sequence (DNA): TGTGCCAGCAGCGAGGGGACTAGCGGGAGGTTTAATGAGCAGTTCTTC. Protein product: CASSEGTSGRFNEQFF.

The rearrangement uses TRBV2 and TRBJ2-3; tentative D call: TRBD1 (5 bases). Germline assignment: CDR1 SNHLY and CDR2 FYNNEI. V lost 5 bases and J 3 bases, leaving 24 bases between the germline ends. The CDR3 consists of 18 residues. CDR3: CASSSRSATVPSTDTQYF. CDR3 DNA: TGTGCCAGCAGTTCCCGTAGTGCGACAGTACCTTCGACAGATACGCAGTATTTT.

The V gene is TRBV7-9, the J gene TRBJ2-1; TRBD2 agrees at 10 bases. The junction had 6 bases not matched to a gene; V was cut back by 6 bases and J by 4 bases. There are 15 residues in the CDR3. Germline V gene data show CDR1 as SEHNR and CDR2 as FQNEAQ (reference sequence). Here the CDR3 reads CASSRTSGEYNEQFF. The DNA for the CDR3 is TGTGCCAGCAGTCGAACTAGCGGGGAATACAATGAGCAGTTCTTC.

Points on this clone: At one end the junction does not follow the germline gene, possibly because of a read error. The sample has other DNA sequences that encode this CDR3 too. The genes are TRBV7-6 and TRBJ2-7, with unresolved D. From germline, CDR1 is SGHVS and CDR2 FNYEAQ. CDR3 length equals 14 residues. This CDR3 is CASSLVQFSYEQYF. As DNA, the CDR3 is TGCGCCAGCAGCTTAGTCCAGTTTTCCTACGAGCAGTACTTC.

The chain joins TRBV4-1 to TRBJ2-5, with 7 bases lining up with TRBD2. Per germline, CDR1 MGHRA and CDR2 YSYEKL. Unmatched junction bases numbered 7, after V lost 4 bases and J lost 5 bases. The CDR3 sequence is 14 residues long. The CDR3 protein is CASSPLLGGETQYF. The CDR3 DNA is TGCGCCAGCAGCCCTCTCCTGGGGGGGGAGACCCAGTACTTC.

This chain joins TRBV5-1 and TRBJ2-7; 8 nucleotides match TRBD1. Germline V gene data show CDR1 as SGHRS and CDR2 as YFSETQ. Trimming at V came to 3 bases and at J to 4 bases, leaving 9 bases not matched to a gene. The CDR3 runs 15 residues. In nucleotides, the CDR3 is TGCGCCAGCAGCTCGAGGACAGGGAGACCATACGAGCAGTACTTC. The encoded protein is CASSSRTGRPYEQYF. Full variable domain (missing parts from reference TRBV5-1 and TRBJ2-7): KAGVTQTPRYLIKTRGQQVTLSCSPISGHRSVSWYQQTPGQGLQFLFEYFSETQRNKGNFPGRFSGRQFSNSRSEMNVSTLELGDSALYLCASSSRTGRPYEQYFGPGTRLTVT.